These T cell receptor beta chains were read from a single sample in a study of metastatic and nonmetastatic thyroid tumors. TCRdb reprocessed the PCR reads using MiXCR. The sample shows about 85,000 clones, over 8.5% of them seen only once. The sequencing sample was made of blood. These receptors came from a female donor with papillary thyroid cancer or a benign thyroid nodule (not recorded which). Some clones in this sample may be carry-over from other donors' samples. Each CDR3 is given with its conserved first and last residue. The D gene is left open where the match is weak. The size field is filled for only some rows; it gives once, few, many or a size class.

D,V,J,size,DNA,CDR3
.,TRBV6-1,TRBJ2-7,many,TGTGCCAGCAGTATAGACCGGGGAGGATACGAGCAGTACTTC,CASSIDRGGYEQYF
.,TRBV20-1,TRBJ1-3,many,TGCAGTGCTAGAGATAGCCAGGGACCTAGAAACACCATATATTTT,CSARDSQGPRNTIYF
TRBD1,TRBV13,TRBJ1-1,.,TGTGCCAGCAGCTTAGGCAGGGGGGTGAACACTGAAGCTTTCTTT,CASSLGRGVNTEAFF
.,TRBV5-4,TRBJ2-2,many,TGTGCCAGCAGCTTGGCCCACGGGGAGCTGTTTTTT,CASSLAHGELFF
.,TRBV5-1,TRBJ1-1,many,TGCGCCAGCACCACTACGGGCCCGTCGGCTGAAGCTTTCTTT,CASTTTGPSAEAFF
TRBD1,TRBV20-1,TRBJ1-4,many,TGCAGTGCTAGGACAGGGGCTAATGAAAAACTGTTTTTT,CSARTGANEKLFF
TRBD2,TRBV7-2,TRBJ2-7,many,TGTGCCAGCAGCTTTCGAGGGGCGGGGGGTCCTTTGTACGAGCAGTACTTC,CASSFRGAGGPLYEQYF
.,TRBV5-1,TRBJ1-6,many,TGCGCCAGCAGCTTACAGGGTCTGGACAATTCACCCCTCCACTTT,CASSLQGLDNSPLHF
.,TRBV2,TRBJ2-1,many,TGTGCCAGCAGTGAAGAGGTAGCGGACTCCTACAATGAGCAGTTCTTC,CASSEEVADSYNEQFF
.,TRBV13,TRBJ1-2,many,TGTGCCAGCAGCCTACCCCAACCGGGCTATGGCTACACCTTC,CASSLPQPGYGYTF
.,TRBV11-2,TRBJ1-5,few,TGTGCCAGCAGCTTTAGTGCAGGGGACCAGCCCCAGCATTTT,CASSFSAGDQPQHF
TRBD1,TRBV6-1,TRBJ1-1,few,TGTGCCAGCAGTTTTTTACAGGGGATTGAAGCTTTCTTT,CASSFLQGIEAFF
TRBD2,TRBV19,TRBJ2-1,.,TGTGCCAGTAGTACCGGGACTAGCGGGGGGTCGTTCGTCAATGAGCAGTTCTTC,CASSTGTSGGSFVNEQFF
.,TRBV13,TRBJ2-7,many,TGTGCCAGCAGCTTAGACCGGAGGGGCGAGCAGTACTTC,CASSLDRRGEQYF
TRBD2,TRBV3-1,TRBJ2-7,many,TGTGCCAGCAGCCGAGCCGGGACTAGAACCTACGAGCAGTACTTC,CASSRAGTRTYEQYF
TRBD1,TRBV5-1,TRBJ1-1,many,TGCGCCAGCAGCTTGGAGGGGGCAAACACTGAAGCTTTCTTT,CASSLEGANTEAFF
TRBD2,TRBV6-1,TRBJ2-5,few,TGTGCCAGCGGCAACCGGCAAACCGGGACTACCCAAGAGACCCAGTACTTC,CASGNRQTGTTQETQYF
TRBD1,TRBV6-1,TRBJ1-6,many,TGTGCCAGCACAAAAGGTGGGACAGGGCTTTCACCCCTCCACTTT,CASTKGGTGLSPLHF
.,TRBV19,TRBJ2-7,many,TGTGCCAGTAAAAGTGTGGACTACTCCTACGAGCAGTACTTC,CASKSVDYSYEQYF
.,TRBV7-2,TRBJ1-2,many,TGTGCCAGCAGCTTAGCTAGGTCGGACCTATTAGGGTATGGCTACACCTTC,CASSLARSDLLGYGYTF
.,TRBV28,TRBJ1-3,many,TGTGCCAGCAGTGTTAACGCCAGGGGAGGCCCCATATATTTT,CASSVNARGGPIYF
.,TRBV2,TRBJ2-7,.,TGTGCCAGCAGCCGGGACCGATACTCCTACGAGCAGTACTTC,CASSRDRYSYEQYF
TRBD1,TRBV2,TRBJ2-1,.,TGTGCCAGCACCGGACAGGGTCAAAGCAATGAGCAGTTCTTC,CASTGQGQSNEQFF
TRBD1,TRBV7-8,TRBJ1-5,.,TGTGCCAGCAGCTTCTCTGGTCCGGGACAGGGCCCGCCCCAGCATTTT,CASSFSGPGQGPPQHF
.,TRBV2,TRBJ2-5,many,TGTGCCAGCAGTGAAGGAGGCAGCTCGGGGGAGACCCAGTACTTC,CASSEGGSSGETQYF
.,TRBV30,TRBJ1-1,many,TGTGCCTGGAATTTGGGCACTGAAGCTTTCTTT,CAWNLGTEAFF
.,TRBV5-1,TRBJ1-2,many,TGCGCCAGCAGCCCCCGAATGGCGTTACAGCAGGTTAAGTCTAGCTATGGCTACACCTTC,CASSPRMALQQVKSSYGYTF
.,TRBV4-2,TRBJ1-6,many,TGTGCCAGCAGCCAGAGCCCCCCTCACTCACCCCTCCACTTT,CASSQSPPHSPLHF
.,TRBV5-5,TRBJ1-1,many,TGTGCCAGCAGCTTGGAACAGCACACTGAAGCTTTCTTT,CASSLEQHTEAFF
.,TRBV12-3/TRBV12-4,TRBJ2-3,many,TGTGCCAGCAGTTTAAGGGGGATCGGCACAGATACGCAGTATTTT,CASSLRGIGTDTQYF
.,TRBV4-2,TRBJ2-3,.,TGTGCCAGCAGCCAAGGGCCAAACACAGATACGCAGTATTTT,CASSQGPNTDTQYF
.,TRBV4-1,TRBJ2-1,many,TGCGCCAGCAGCCAAAGGTCGGGGGATGAGCAGTTCTTC,CASSQRSGDEQFF
.,TRBV7-3,TRBJ2-5,many,TGTGCCAGCAGCTTAGCGGGGAGCGGACAAGAGACCCAGTACTTC,CASSLAGSGQETQYF
.,TRBV6-1,TRBJ2-7,many,TGTGCCAGCAGTACGGGGGATTCCGATTACGAGCAGTACTTC,CASSTGDSDYEQYF
.,TRBV28,TRBJ2-3,many,TGTGCCAGCAGTTTGCGGCGGAGCACAGATACGCAGTATTTT,CASSLRRSTDTQYF
TRBD1,TRBV25-1,TRBJ1-1,many,TGTGCCAGCAGGGGGACAGGGGGTAACACTGAAGCTTTCTTT,CASRGTGGNTEAFF
TRBD1,TRBV7-9,TRBJ1-1,many,TGTGCCAGCAGCCCACCACAGGGGTCGAACACTGAAGCTTTCTTT,CASSPPQGSNTEAFF
.,TRBV20-1,TRBJ2-3,once,TGCAGTGCTAGAGGTAGCGTCCCAGATACGCAGTATTTT,CSARGSVPDTQYF
TRBD1,TRBV12-3/TRBV12-4,TRBJ1-1,many,TGTGCCAGCAGTCCGGACAGGCCGAGGACTGAAGCTTTCTTT,CASSPDRPRTEAFF
.,TRBV28,TRBJ1-6,many,TGTGCCAGCAGCATTTACCCGGACAGAGCCAGGAATTCACCCCTCCACTTT,CASSIYPDRARNSPLHF
TRBD2,TRBV5-1,TRBJ2-7,many,TGCGCCAGTGGAGACGGGGGGAGTTCGTCGAGGAACGAGCAGTACTTC,CASGDGGSSSRNEQYF
.,TRBV6-1,TRBJ1-2,few,TGTGCCAGCTTGGGGAGATCTCGGGATGGCTACACCTTC,CASLGRSRDGYTF
.,TRBV9,TRBJ2-3,.,TGTGCCAGCAGCGTAGGCGGGGGCGAGGGCACAGATACGCAGTATTTT,CASSVGGGEGTDTQYF
.,TRBV11-3,TRBJ2-3,many,TGTGCCAGCAGCTTACTAGCTAGCACAGATACGCAGTATTTT,CASSLLASTDTQYF
TRBD2,TRBV7-2,TRBJ2-3,.,TGTGCCAGCAGGCGGGAGACTCGACCTAGCACAGATACGCAGTATTTT,CASRRETRPSTDTQYF
TRBD2,TRBV9,TRBJ2-1,.,TGTGCCAGCAGCGTTATAGCGGGGGGCTACAGTGAGCAGTTCTTC,CASSVIAGGYSEQFF